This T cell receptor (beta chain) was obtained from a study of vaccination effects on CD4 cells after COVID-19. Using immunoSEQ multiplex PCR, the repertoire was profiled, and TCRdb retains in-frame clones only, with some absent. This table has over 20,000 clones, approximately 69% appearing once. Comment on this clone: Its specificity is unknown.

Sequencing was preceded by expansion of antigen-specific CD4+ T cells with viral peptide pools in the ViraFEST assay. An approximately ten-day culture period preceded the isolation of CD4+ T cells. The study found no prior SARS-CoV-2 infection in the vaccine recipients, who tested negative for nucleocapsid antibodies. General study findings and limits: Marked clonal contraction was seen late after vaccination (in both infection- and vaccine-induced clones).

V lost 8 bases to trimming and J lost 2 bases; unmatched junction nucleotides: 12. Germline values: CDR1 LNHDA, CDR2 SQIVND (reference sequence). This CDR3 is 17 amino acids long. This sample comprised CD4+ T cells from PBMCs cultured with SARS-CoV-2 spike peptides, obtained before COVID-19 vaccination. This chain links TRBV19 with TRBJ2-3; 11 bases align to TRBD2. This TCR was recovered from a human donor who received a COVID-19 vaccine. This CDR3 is CASSGPGTSGFTDTQYF. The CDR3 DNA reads TGTGCCAGTTCCGGTCCCGGGACTAGCGGATTCACAGATACGCAGTATTTT.